This T cell receptor (beta chain) appears in the sequencing data of a study of identical twins. The table lists this clonotype with a few counts. TCRdb re-called the 5' RACE reads through MiXCR, storing one row per CDR3 protein. The sample lists 460,000 or so distinct CDR3 sequences, 14% occurring once. V was trimmed by 4 bases and J by 2 bases, leaving 15 bases between them. CDR1 and CDR2 (germline): MGHRA, YSYEKL. The CDR3 is 16 residues long. Separately, the same data were catalogued under a study of yellow fever vaccine responses in identical twins.

Source material: CD4+ T cells sorted from blood. The clonotype originates from a woman younger than 30 in good health. The chain joins TRBV4-1 to TRBJ2-1; D is possibly TRBD2 (5 bases). As DNA, the CDR3 is TGCGCCAGCAGCCTTAGCCAAGCGGTGGCCTACAATGAGCAGTTCTTC. Protein product: CASSLSQAVAYNEQFF.